This TCR beta chain was sequenced for a study of T cell changes during pregnancy in multiple sclerosis. The assay was immunoSEQ multiplex PCR, and TCRdb's table has in-frame clones only and misses some. The sample consists of fewer than 20,000 clones, 85% to 90% of them appearing once. V was clipped by 5 bases and J by 7 bases; unmatched bases: 7. This CDR3 spans 14 amino acids. From germline, CDR1 is LNHNV and CDR2 YYDKDF (reference sequence). This sequence originates from a female donor with multiple sclerosis, enrolled in a pregnancy study. Material: CD8+ T cells from peripheral blood mononuclear cells, obtained after pregnancy. V usage is TRBV15 and J usage is TRBJ1-4, with TRBD1 matching over 7 bases. CDR3 nucleotide sequence: TGTGCCACCAGCGGCAAAACAGGGGTTGAAAAACTGTTTTTT. As protein: CATSGKTGVEKLFF.